The 32 T cell receptor beta chains listed next were all sequenced from one sample in a study of Ad26.COV2.S vaccination and SARS-CoV-2 variants. Measured with immunoSEQ multiplex PCR; TCRdb has only the in-frame clones, and not every one. This table has 510,000 or so clones, 87% appearing once. Regarding treatment: about 20 received Ad26.COV2.S at low or high dose, single or two shots; several received placebo; per-sample allocation not given. Day 63 following the first vaccine or placebo injection was when the samples were taken. The sequences come from peripheral blood, collected in a trial of Ad26.COV2.S vaccine versus placebo. The receptors derive from a person between 18 and 59 years old who received the Ad26.COV2.S COVID-19 vaccine or a placebo.

This chain uses TRBV5-6 with TRBJ1-4; TRBD1 aligns across 8 bases. There are 16 residues in the CDR3. V was pared by 4 bases and J by 0 bases, with 5 bases of the junction left unmatched. CDR1 SGHDT and CDR2 YYEEEE come from the germline V gene. The CDR3 DNA reads as TGTGCCAGCAGCCGGGGACAGGCAGCAACTAATGAAAAACTGTTTTTT. Protein sequence: CASSRGQAATNEKLFF.

The chain links TRBV7-2 to TRBJ2-3; 12 positions match TRBD1. Per germline, CDR1 SGHTA and CDR2 FQGNSA. The CDR3 extends over 15 amino acids. Unmatched junction bases numbered 5, after V lost 5 bases and J lost 5 bases. The chain's CDR3 is CASSGTGGAVDTQYF. In DNA, the CDR3 is TGTGCCAGCAGCGGGACAGGGGGCGCGGTAGATACGCAGTATTTT.

V is TRBV5-1 and J is TRBJ2-1, with a weak D call TRBD1 (6 bases). This CDR3 contains 17 residues. Trimming took off 4 bases at V and 6 bases at J, with 23 bases between the two ends. Germline CDR1 SGHRS, CDR2 YFSETQ. CDR3 in amino acids: CASSPYTGTTAGNEQFF. DNA of the CDR3: TGCGCCAGCAGCCCATATACCGGGACAACGGCAGGCAATGAGCAGTTCTTC.

This clone appeared a single time. J is TRBJ2-4 and V is TRBV4-2; D remains ambiguous. Per the germline V gene, CDR1 is LGHNA and CDR2 is YNFKEQ. V lost 4 bases to trimming and J lost 0 bases, with 10 bases between them. This CDR3 spans 15 amino acids. CDR3 in amino acids: CASSLYLAAKNIQYF. In nucleotides, the CDR3 is TGTGCCAGCAGCCTGTACTTGGCAGCCAAAAACATTCAGTACTTC.

This clone was recorded only once. The J gene is TRBJ1-1, the V gene TRBV7-3; D ambiguous. The CDR3 totals 13 residues. V dropped 2 bases and J dropped 4 bases, with 8 bases sitting between them. Germline V gives CDR1 SGHTA, CDR2 FQGTGA. DNA for the CDR3: TGTGCCAGCAGCTTATCCCTTTCCACTGAAGCTTTCTTT. This codes for CASSLSLSTEAFF.

V is TRBV19 and J is TRBJ1-5; D gene uncertain. CDR3 length: 13 residues. The V end was cut by 6 bases, the J end by 7 bases, with 13 bases between. The V gene's germline CDR1 is LNHDA and CDR2 SQIVND (reference sequence). The CDR3 protein is CASREQREQPQHF. DNA for the CDR3: TGTGCCAGTAGGGAGCAGAGGGAGCAGCCCCAGCATTTT.

J is TRBJ2-2 and V is TRBV9; 7 bases map to TRBD1. The ends lost 0 bases at V and 6 bases at J; junction bases unmatched: 5. In germline, CDR1 is SGDLS, CDR2 YYNGEE. CDR3 length: 15 residues. The DNA of the CDR3 is TGTGCCAGCAGCGTAGTACAGGGGTGGCCCGGGGAGCTGTTTTTT. Translated, it gives CASSVVQGWPGELFF.

The chain couples TRBV6-6 to TRBJ1-3; no firm D call. V was clipped by 6 bases and J by 0 bases, with 12 bases between them. This CDR3 region has 15 residues. Germline lookup yields CDR1 MNHNY and CDR2 SVGAGI (reference sequence). CDR3 region: CASSLWRSSGNTIYF. In DNA, the CDR3 is TGTGCCAGCAGCCTTTGGAGAAGCTCTGGAAACACCATATATTTT.

The chain links TRBV7-6 to TRBJ2-5, with unresolved D. V shed 8 bases and J shed 5 bases, with 9 bases lying between them. This CDR3 has 11 amino acids. In germline, CDR1 is SGHVS, CDR2 FNYEAQ. The CDR3 coding sequence is TGTGCCAGCGGCCAGGCGGAGACCCAGTACTTC. Translated: CASGQAETQYF.

V is TRBV28 and J is TRBJ1-6, with 10 positions matching TRBD1. Germline CDR1 reads MDHEN; CDR2 reads SYDVKM. Germline trimming cut 4 bases from V and 7 bases from J; bases unmatched to any gene: 7. CDR3 size: 16 residues. CDR3 residues: CASSSRDRGPNSPLHF. CDR3 DNA: TGTGCCAGCAGTTCCCGGGACAGGGGTCCAAATTCACCCCTCCACTTT.

The gene calls are TRBV5-1 and TRBJ2-1; 12 bases fit TRBD2. Trimming removed 4 bases from V and 1 base from J; junction bases left unmatched: 9. CDR1 is SGHRS, CDR2 YFSETQ, per germline. This CDR3 has 18 amino acids. The CDR3 is CASSRLAGGPGSYNEQFF. The CDR3 DNA sequence: TGCGCCAGCAGCCGCCTAGCGGGAGGGCCAGGGTCCTACAATGAGCAGTTCTTC.

J is TRBJ1-2 and V is TRBV18; D uncertain. The CDR3 length is 12 residues. Germline V gene sequence: CDR1 KGHSH, CDR2 LQKENI. Trimming cost V 2 bases and J 8 bases, with 9 bases left between them. CDR3 bases: TGTGCCAGCTCACCAACGGATAGCGGCTACACCTTC. It specifies CASSPTDSGYTF.

The table lists this clone with many counts. The V gene is TRBV5-1, the J gene TRBJ1-4; D is possibly TRBD1 (5 bases). The CDR3 runs to 14 residues. CDR1 and CDR2 (germline): SGHRS, YFSETQ. The ends were cut back, 2 bases at V and 8 bases at J, with 13 bases in the middle. CDR3 in amino acids: CASSFGTLGEKLFF. DNA of the CDR3: TGCGCCAGCAGCTTCGGGACCCTAGGGGAAAAACTGTTTTTT.

This clone turned up a few times. This rearrangement joins TRBV7-9 to TRBJ1-1; TRBD1 matches at 9 bases. J gave up 8 bases and V 5 bases, and 18 bases lay outside the gene matches. This CDR3 is 17 amino acids long. Germline CDR1 reads SEHNR; CDR2 reads FQNEAQ (reference sequence). This CDR3 reads CASSPDPPGQGRSEAFF. DNA for the CDR3: TGTGCCAGCAGCCCAGACCCCCCGGGACAGGGAAGGAGCGAAGCTTTCTTT.

The V gene is TRBV29-1, the J gene TRBJ1-1; D gene ambiguous. CDR1 and CDR2 from the germline V gene are SQVTM and ANQGSEA. The germline V and J ends were trimmed by 4 bases and 2 bases, with 14 bases remaining between them. The CDR3 extends over 14 amino acids. CDR3 sequence: CSVVSNALNTEAFF. As DNA, the CDR3 is TGCAGCGTTGTGTCAAACGCCCTCAACACTGAAGCTTTCTTT.

V gene TRBV9 combines with J gene TRBJ2-3, with D unclear. This CDR3 has 14 amino acids. Deletions cut 0 bases from V and 5 bases from J, with 10 bases between. The V gene's germline CDR1 is SGDLS and CDR2 YYNGEE. The CDR3 DNA sequence: TGTGCCAGCAGCGTAGGTACAGTCGGAGATACGCAGTATTTT. This gives the protein CASSVGTVGDTQYF.

The CDR3 here is CASSQDLPSSYNEQFF. The CDR3 DNA follows: TGTGCCAGCAGCCAAGATCTTCCTAGCTCCTACAATGAGCAGTTCTTC. This sequence joins TRBV3-1 (or the pseudogene TRBV3-2) and TRBJ2-1; D gene uncertain. The V gene lost 0 bases and the J gene lost 0 bases, with 9 bases spanning the gap. The CDR3 totals 16 residues. The V gene's germline CDR1 is LGHDT and CDR2 YNNKEL (reference sequence).

The chain links TRBV6-5 to TRBJ2-7; 8 positions match TRBD2. CDR3 length equals 14 residues. J gave up 6 bases and V 5 bases, and 9 bases lay outside the gene matches. Germline CDR1 reads MNHEY; CDR2 reads SVGAGI. Written as DNA, the CDR3 is TGTGCCAGCAGTATGGGACTAGTTCCCTCCGAGCAGTACTTC. Amino acid sequence: CASSMGLVPSEQYF.

The gene calls are TRBV4-3 and TRBJ1-4; D might be TRBD1 (6 bases). The CDR3 consists of 17 residues. V lost 0 bases and J 4 bases, leaving 15 bases between the germline ends. Germline assignment: CDR1 LGHNA and CDR2 YSLEER. DNA for the CDR3: TGCGCCAGCAGCCAAGAAGGAAGGGGGGGCTTTAATGAAAAACTGTTTTTT. Translated: CASSQEGRGGFNEKLFF.

V usage is TRBV5-1 and J usage is TRBJ2-3; 8 nucleotides line up with TRBD2. V lost 0 bases to trimming and J lost 1 base; unmatched junction nucleotides: 1. This CDR3 is 15 amino acids long. Germline CDR1 SGHRS, CDR2 YFSETQ. DNA for the CDR3: TGCGCCAGCAGCTTGGGGCGGGGGGGCACAGATACGCAGTATTTT. It yields the protein CASSLGRGGTDTQYF. The whole variable domain, filled in from reference TRBV5-1 and TRBJ2-3, reads KAGVTQTPRYLIKTRGQQVTLSCSPISGHRSVSWYQQTPGQGLQFLFEYFSETQRNKGNFPGRFSGRQFSNSRSEMNVSTLELGDSALYLCASSLGRGGTDTQYFGPGTRLTVL.

This sequence joins TRBV18 and TRBJ1-2; the D is unclear. V lost 6 bases and J 8 bases, leaving 19 bases between the germline ends. Per germline, CDR1 KGHSH and CDR2 LQKENI. The length of the CDR3 is 14 residues. The CDR3, as DNA: TGTGCCAGCTCCCCCCAGGACCGCACTACGGGCTACACCTTC. Protein product: CASSPQDRTTGYTF. Full variable domain (remainder filled in from reference TRBV18 and TRBJ1-2): NAGVMQNPRHLVRRRGQEARLRCSPMKGHSHVYWYRQLPEEGLKFMVYLQKENIIDESGMPKERFSAEFPKEGPSILRIQQVVRGDSAAYFCASSPQDRTTGYTFGSGTRLTVV.

This chain uses TRBV29-1 with TRBJ1-3; D perhaps matches TRBD1 (6 bases). The germline gives CDR1 SQVTM, CDR2 ANQGSEA. Trimming removed 3 bases from V and 3 bases from J, with 18 bases in between. CDR3 size: 16 residues. CDR3 coding DNA: TGCAGCGTTGATCTTGGCAGGGGAGGTCTTGGAAACACCATATATTTT. Its protein product is CSVDLGRGGLGNTIYF.

The chain employs TRBV30 and TRBJ1-2; maybe TRBD1 (6 bases). With 2 bases removed from V and 2 bases from J, the gap between germline ends came to 6 bases. Germline V gene data show CDR1 as GTSNPN and CDR2 as SVGIG (reference sequence). The CDR3 runs 12 residues. The CDR3 DNA reads TGTGCCTGGAGTCAGGGGAACTATGGCTACACCTTC. This codes for CAWSQGNYGYTF.

CDR3 sequence: CASSAGQSSYEQYF. CDR3 nucleotides: TGTGCCAGCAGCGCGGGACAGAGCTCCTACGAGCAGTACTTC. V gene TRBV9 combines with J gene TRBJ2-7; the match to TRBD1 covers 7 bases. The CDR3 spans 14 residues. With V trimmed by 3 bases and J by 0 bases, 3 bases remained unmatched. In germline, CDR1 is SGDLS, CDR2 YYNGEE.

The V call is TRBV7-2, the J call TRBJ2-7, with 10 bases that match TRBD2. After removal of 3 bases from V and 6 bases from J, the junction contained 8 bases not matched to a gene. The length of the CDR3 is 15 residues. The V gene's germline CDR1 is SGHTA and CDR2 FQGNSA. The CDR3 coding sequence is TGTGCCAGCAGCTTGGCTAGCGGGAGCGCTGCCGAGCAGTACTTC. Translated, it gives CASSLASGSAAEQYF.

This clone appeared a few times. The chain couples TRBV5-4 to TRBJ1-2; D remains ambiguous. The CDR3 is 11 amino acids. The V end lost 3 bases, the J end lost 4 bases, and 4 bases lay between the germline ends. Germline V CDR1 and CDR2: SGHNT, YYREEE (reference sequence). DNA of the CDR3: TGTGCCAGCAGCTCGAGCTATGGCTACACCTTC. Its protein is CASSSSYGYTF.

The CDR3: CAQAWAPNTGELFF. The CDR3 DNA reads as TGTGCCCAAGCCTGGGCCCCGAACACCGGGGAGCTGTTTTTT. The chain combines TRBV30 with TRBJ2-2; no clear D gene. Between the trimmed V and J ends, which lost 8 bases and 0 bases, there was a span of 13 bases. CDR3 length: 14 amino acids. The V gene's germline CDR1 is GTSNPN and CDR2 SVGIG (reference sequence).

For this clone: Within the sample, other DNA sequences also encode this same CDR3. The chain couples TRBV5-1 to TRBJ2-7; TRBD2 matches 11 bases. Germline V lookup: CDR1 SGHRS, CDR2 YFSETQ. The V segment lost 2 bases and the J segment 3 bases; nucleotides outside the gene matches: 1. This CDR3 is 14 amino acids long. The CDR3 here is CASSLGTSGYEQYF. CDR3 bases: TGCGCCAGCAGCTTAGGGACTAGCGGCTACGAGCAGTACTTC.

The J gene is TRBJ2-2, the V gene TRBV11-2; 8 bases fit TRBD1. Unmatched junction bases numbered 13, after V lost 4 bases and J lost 3 bases. The CDR3 extends over 18 amino acids. Germline CDR1 and CDR2: SGHAT and FQNNGV. CDR3 DNA sequence: TGTGCCAGCAGCTCCTACCGGACACAGGGGGGTGACACCGGGGAGCTGTTTTTT. It translates to CASSSYRTQGGDTGELFF.

The count of this clone is one. J is TRBJ2-1 and V is TRBV3-1 (or the pseudogene TRBV3-2); perhaps TRBD2 as D (6 bases). Germline CDR1 reads LGHDT; CDR2 reads YNNKEL (reference sequence). The CDR3 is 15 amino acids. The germline V and J ends were trimmed by 4 bases and 2 bases, with 12 bases remaining between them. CDR3 amino acids: CASSPPRLAYNEQFF. Here the CDR3 DNA reads TGTGCCAGCAGCCCCCCGCGACTAGCCTACAATGAGCAGTTCTTC.

V usage is TRBV28 and J usage is TRBJ2-1, with D unclear. V lost 4 bases and J lost 10, with 11 bases in between. The CDR3 loop spans 12 amino acids. Germline V gene data show CDR1 as MDHEN and CDR2 as SYDVKM. The chain's CDR3 is CASSSPRSEQFF. In nucleotides, the CDR3 is TGTGCCAGCAGTTCCCCCCGATCGGAGCAGTTCTTC.

This clone was counted a few times. The V call is TRBV7-2, the J call TRBJ2-7; 9 positions agree with TRBD1. V was clipped by 5 bases and J by 6 bases; unmatched bases: 14. The CDR3 is 16 residues long. CDR1 and CDR2 (germline): SGHTA, FQGNSA. The DNA of the CDR3 is TGTGCCAGCAGCCCCCGGGCCGGGGACAGGGATCGCGAGCAGTACTTC. Its translation is CASSPRAGDRDREQYF.